The source of this TCR beta chain is a study of T cell repertoires in cytomegalovirus infection. Study-wide background: HLA-B-restricted CMV epitopes that are well studied, plus recently identified HLA-C-restricted ones, were used by the study. Public TCR beta signatures were indicative of both CMV infection and a matching HLA type. Findings and limits, study-wide: The ex vivo response was dominated by HLA-C-restricted CMV-specific TCR beta clonotypes.

On this clonotype: Antigen: not known.

A single record per CDR3 protein comes from TCRdb applying MiXCR to the reads. The sample shows a few hundred thousand distinct CDR3 sequences, about 39% of them seen only once. The material was cultured PBMCs, obtained from culture after CMV antigen stimulation. The sequence was obtained from a human donor in good health (CMV status not recorded). Some clones in this sample may be carry-over from other donors' samples.

For the CDR3, the DNA is TGTGCCAGCAGTTTAAACCTCCTTGAAGCTTTCTTT. It specifies CASSLNLLEAFF. J is TRBJ1-1 and V is TRBV28; D gene uncertain. Germline-derived CDR1 and CDR2 are MDHEN and SYDVKM. Trimming shortened V by 2 bases and J by 7 bases, and 8 bases separated the two germline ends. This CDR3 region has 12 residues.